These T cell receptor beta chains were read from a single sample in a study of T cells after yellow fever vaccination. TCRdb processed the 5' RACE reads anew with MiXCR; each CDR3 protein has one entry. The sample carries about 350,000 distinct CDR3 sequences, 7% to 10% recorded once. This material consisted of PBMCs, taken more than 35 days after the first yellow fever vaccination. The receptors were sampled from a man between 18 and 29 years old who received the YFV17D yellow fever vaccine. CDR3s include the opening cysteine and the closing phenylalanine or tryptophan. D genes are given only for firm matches. Clone size, where shown, is once, few, many, or a class for clones that have expanded.

V gene: TRBV6-1; D gene: .; J gene: TRBJ1-6; clone size: few; CDR3 DNA: TGTGCCAGCAGTCGTGGCGCGGACCCGAATTCACCCCTCCACTTT; CDR3 protein: CASSRGADPNSPLHF
V gene: TRBV7-2; D gene: .; J gene: TRBJ1-2; clone size: few; CDR3 DNA: TGTGCCAGCAGCGCCCACCAGGGTAGAGATGGCTACACCTTC; CDR3 protein: CASSAHQGRDGYTF
V gene: TRBV7-9; D gene: TRBD1; J gene: TRBJ1-5; clone size: few; CDR3 DNA: TGTGCCAGCAGCGTATCCTTGGGGCAGGGGGCCTCTCAGCCCCAGCATTTT; CDR3 protein: CASSVSLGQGASQPQHF
V gene: TRBV7-8; D gene: .; J gene: TRBJ1-5; clone size: few; CDR3 DNA: TGTGCCAGCAGCTTACGGGAGGGAAGGCCCCAGCATTTT; CDR3 protein: CASSLREGRPQHF
V gene: TRBV7-8; D gene: TRBD1; J gene: TRBJ2-1; clone size: .; CDR3 DNA: TGTGCCAGCAGCCCACCCAGGGGGCGTCAATTCTACAATGAGCAGTTCTTC; CDR3 protein: CASSPPRGRQFYNEQFF
V gene: TRBV7-2; D gene: .; J gene: TRBJ1-6; clone size: .; CDR3 DNA: TGTGCCAGCAGCTACCGGGACTCCTATAATTCACCCCTCCACTTT; CDR3 protein: CASSYRDSYNSPLHF
V gene: TRBV7-9; D gene: .; J gene: TRBJ1-2; clone size: few; CDR3 DNA: TGTGCCAGCAGCTTAGGGGGACGCCTAAACTATGGCTACACCTTC; CDR3 protein: CASSLGGRLNYGYTF
V gene: TRBV24-1; D gene: .; J gene: TRBJ1-5; clone size: .; CDR3 DNA: TGTGCCACCAGTGATTCACCCTACCGGAGGGGATCCGGGCAGCCCCAGCATTTT; CDR3 protein: CATSDSPYRRGSGQPQHF
V gene: TRBV15; D gene: .; J gene: TRBJ2-7; clone size: .; CDR3 DNA: TGTGCCACCAGCAGAGATTTTATGGGCCGATGGGCCGCCGGCCTTTACGAGCAGTACTTC; CDR3 protein: CATSRDFMGRWAAGLYEQYF
V gene: TRBV12-3/TRBV12-4; D gene: .; J gene: TRBJ1-2; clone size: few; CDR3 DNA: TGTGCCAGCAGTTTCGGGGGTTCTCTTGCTGGCTACACCTTC; CDR3 protein: CASSFGGSLAGYTF
V gene: TRBV7-2; D gene: TRBD1; J gene: TRBJ2-3; clone size: few; CDR3 DNA: TGTGCCAGCAGCTTGGGACAGGGGGTCCCCCCAGATACGCAGTATTTT; CDR3 protein: CASSLGQGVPPDTQYF
V gene: TRBV28; D gene: TRBD2; J gene: TRBJ2-4; clone size: .; CDR3 DNA: TGTGCCAGCAGTTTGTCGGCAGGGAGGGTAGCCAAAAACATTCAGTACTTC; CDR3 protein: CASSLSAGRVAKNIQYF
V gene: TRBV7-2; D gene: TRBD2; J gene: TRBJ2-5; clone size: few; CDR3 DNA: TGTGCCAGCAGCTTAGGAGGCGGGGGGGCCAGGGAGACCCAGTACTTC; CDR3 protein: CASSLGGGGARETQYF
V gene: TRBV27; D gene: .; J gene: TRBJ2-5; clone size: few; CDR3 DNA: TGTGCCAGCAGTTTATTAGCAGGGCATCATTGGGAGACCCAGTACTTC; CDR3 protein: CASSLLAGHHWETQYF
V gene: TRBV4-3; D gene: .; J gene: TRBJ2-3; clone size: .; CDR3 DNA: TGCGCCAGCAGCCAAGAGAGGGGACCCACAGATACGCAGTATTTT; CDR3 protein: CASSQERGPTDTQYF
V gene: TRBV5-1; D gene: TRBD2; J gene: TRBJ2-3; clone size: .; CDR3 DNA: TGCGCCAGCAGTGAAATAGCGGGCCCCACAGATACGCAGTATTTT; CDR3 protein: CASSEIAGPTDTQYF
V gene: TRBV6-5; D gene: .; J gene: TRBJ2-2; clone size: few; CDR3 DNA: TGTGCCAGCAGTTTCTTCGGGGGGCCGAACACCGGGGAGCTGTTTTTT; CDR3 protein: CASSFFGGPNTGELFF
V gene: TRBV19; D gene: TRBD2; J gene: TRBJ2-7; clone size: few; CDR3 DNA: TGTGCCAGTAGCCCAGCTAGCGGGGGAACCTACGAGCAGTACTTC; CDR3 protein: CASSPASGGTYEQYF
V gene: TRBV15; D gene: .; J gene: TRBJ2-7; clone size: .; CDR3 DNA: TGTGCCACCAGCAGAGCGGGGGATGGGTACGAGCAGTACTTC; CDR3 protein: CATSRAGDGYEQYF
V gene: TRBV4-3; D gene: TRBD2; J gene: TRBJ2-5; clone size: .; CDR3 DNA: TGCGCCAGCAGCCAAGAGATCGCGGGGGGGCCGGGAGAGACCCAGTACTTC; CDR3 protein: CASSQEIAGGPGETQYF
V gene: TRBV11-2; D gene: TRBD1; J gene: TRBJ1-5; clone size: .; CDR3 DNA: TGTGCCAGCAGGCAAGGACAGGGTAGCAATCAGCCCCAGCATTTT; CDR3 protein: CASRQGQGSNQPQHF
V gene: TRBV7-9; D gene: TRBD1; J gene: TRBJ1-1; clone size: few; CDR3 DNA: TGTGCCAGCAGCTTTCAACAGGGGGGGACTGAAGCTTTCTTT; CDR3 protein: CASSFQQGGTEAFF
V gene: TRBV5-6; D gene: .; J gene: TRBJ1-2; clone size: .; CDR3 DNA: TGTGCCAGCGGCCCCGGGCAGCTCTGCTGCTACACCTTC; CDR3 protein: CASGPGQLCCYTF
V gene: TRBV9; D gene: .; J gene: TRBJ2-5; clone size: few; CDR3 DNA: TGTGCCAGCAGCGTAGGTCGGTTGTGGGGAGAGACCCAGTACTTC; CDR3 protein: CASSVGRLWGETQYF
V gene: TRBV5-1; D gene: TRBD1; J gene: TRBJ1-2; clone size: few; CDR3 DNA: TGCGCCAGCAGCCCCTCAATGGACAGGGTTTCGTATGGCTACACCTTC; CDR3 protein: CASSPSMDRVSYGYTF
V gene: TRBV5-1; D gene: .; J gene: TRBJ2-1; clone size: few; CDR3 DNA: TGCGCCAGCAGCGTGTGGGGAAATGAGCAGTTCTTC; CDR3 protein: CASSVWGNEQFF
V gene: TRBV6-1; D gene: .; J gene: TRBJ2-1; clone size: few; CDR3 DNA: TGTGCCAGCATGAAGAGCGGTGAGCAGTTCTTC; CDR3 protein: CASMKSGEQFF
V gene: TRBV4-1; D gene: .; J gene: TRBJ1-5; clone size: few; CDR3 DNA: TGCGCCAGCAGCCAGCTTTGGGGGTACCGAAGCAATCAGCCCCAGCATTTT; CDR3 protein: CASSQLWGYRSNQPQHF
V gene: TRBV4-1; D gene: TRBD1; J gene: TRBJ1-3; clone size: few; CDR3 DNA: TGCGCCAGCAGCCAGCGGGGACAGAGGGAAAACACCATATATTTT; CDR3 protein: CASSQRGQRENTIYF
V gene: TRBV20-1; D gene: .; J gene: TRBJ1-1; clone size: .; CDR3 DNA: TGCAGTGCTAGACTGGGTAAGGGTGCAAACACTGAAGCTTTCTTT; CDR3 protein: CSARLGKGANTEAFF
V gene: TRBV30; D gene: .; J gene: TRBJ2-1; clone size: .; CDR3 DNA: TGTGCCTGGAGTGTGCAAGTCACAAGTGAGCAGTTCTTC; CDR3 protein: CAWSVQVTSEQFF
V gene: TRBV7-9; D gene: TRBD2; J gene: TRBJ2-5; clone size: .; CDR3 DNA: TGTGCCAGCAGCTGGACTAGCGGGGGAGAGACCCAGTACTTC; CDR3 protein: CASSWTSGGETQYF
V gene: TRBV6-2/TRBV6-3; D gene: .; J gene: TRBJ2-7; clone size: .; CDR3 DNA: TGTGCCAGCAGTTTTGGTGGGAACTCCTACGAGCAGTACTTC; CDR3 protein: CASSFGGNSYEQYF
V gene: TRBV7-2; D gene: .; J gene: TRBJ1-4; clone size: .; CDR3 DNA: TGTGCCAGCAGCGCAGGAATCGGCGGGTTCTATGAAAAACTGTTTTTT; CDR3 protein: CASSAGIGGFYEKLFF
V gene: TRBV5-4; D gene: TRBD2; J gene: TRBJ2-6; clone size: many; CDR3 DNA: TGTGCCAGCAGCTACCTAGGGACTAGCGGGATACCTGGGGCCAACGTCCTGACTTTC; CDR3 protein: CASSYLGTSGIPGANVLTF
V gene: TRBV4-1; D gene: TRBD2; J gene: TRBJ2-7; clone size: few; CDR3 DNA: TGCGCCAGCAGCCAAGTCCCCCCTAGCGGGGGAAGCTACGAGCAGTACTTC; CDR3 protein: CASSQVPPSGGSYEQYF
V gene: TRBV6-1; D gene: TRBD1; J gene: TRBJ2-7; clone size: few; CDR3 DNA: TGTGCCAGCAGTAATGGGCCGGGACAGGGCATCTACGAGCAGTACTTC; CDR3 protein: CASSNGPGQGIYEQYF
V gene: TRBV7-3; D gene: TRBD2; J gene: TRBJ2-2; clone size: .; CDR3 DNA: TGTGCCAGCAGCCCGGGACTAGCAGCCACCGGGGAGCTGTTTTTT; CDR3 protein: CASSPGLAATGELFF
V gene: TRBV5-1; D gene: .; J gene: TRBJ2-7; clone size: few; CDR3 DNA: TGCGCCAGCAGCTTTTCGGGATTCGAGCAGTACTTC; CDR3 protein: CASSFSGFEQYF
V gene: TRBV12-3/TRBV12-4; D gene: TRBD1; J gene: TRBJ1-1; clone size: .; CDR3 DNA: TGTGCCAGCAGTACTACAGGGGCGGCTGAAGCTTTCTTT; CDR3 protein: CASSTTGAAEAFF
V gene: TRBV6-6; D gene: TRBD2; J gene: TRBJ2-2; clone size: .; CDR3 DNA: TGTGCCAGCAGCCCCGCGGGGGAGGAGCTGTTTTTT; CDR3 protein: CASSPAGEELFF
V gene: TRBV5-1; D gene: .; J gene: TRBJ1-6; clone size: few; CDR3 DNA: TGCGCCAGCAGCTTGGTCGGATTATCACCCCTCCACTTT; CDR3 protein: CASSLVGLSPLHF
V gene: TRBV5-1; D gene: .; J gene: TRBJ1-5; clone size: .; CDR3 DNA: TGCGCCAGCAGCTTAGGGGACGGACGTAGCAATCAGCCCCAGCATTTT; CDR3 protein: CASSLGDGRSNQPQHF
V gene: TRBV29-1; D gene: .; J gene: TRBJ2-3; clone size: .; CDR3 DNA: TGCAGCGTTGAAGATTCTCAACTCAGCACAGATACGCAGTATTTT; CDR3 protein: CSVEDSQLSTDTQYF
V gene: TRBV10-3; D gene: TRBD1; J gene: TRBJ1-2; clone size: few; CDR3 DNA: TGTGCCTCACAAGGACAGGGGGATGGCTACACCTTC; CDR3 protein: CASQGQGDGYTF
V gene: TRBV2; D gene: .; J gene: TRBJ1-6; clone size: .; CDR3 DNA: TGTGCCAGCAGTCCGGACGGGACACCCCTCCACTTT; CDR3 protein: CASSPDGTPLHF
V gene: TRBV5-1; D gene: TRBD2; J gene: TRBJ2-1; clone size: few; CDR3 DNA: TGCGCCAGCAGCTTGGCCGGGGGGGCCGGCAATGAGCAGTTCTTC; CDR3 protein: CASSLAGGAGNEQFF
V gene: TRBV20-1; D gene: TRBD2; J gene: TRBJ2-1; clone size: .; CDR3 DNA: TGCAGTGCTAGAGATCGCCGGGGGGGAAGGAATGAGCAGTTCTTC; CDR3 protein: CSARDRRGGRNEQFF
V gene: TRBV6-1; D gene: .; J gene: TRBJ2-1; clone size: few; CDR3 DNA: TGTGCCAGCAAACCTCAGGGATTACCCTTCTACAATGAGCAGTTCTTC; CDR3 protein: CASKPQGLPFYNEQFF
V gene: TRBV5-1; D gene: .; J gene: TRBJ2-7; clone size: .; CDR3 DNA: TGCGCCAGCAGCTTGGAGCTTGGGGACACCTACGAGCAGTACTTC; CDR3 protein: CASSLELGDTYEQYF
V gene: TRBV12-5; D gene: .; J gene: TRBJ2-2; clone size: many; CDR3 DNA: TGTGCTAGTGGTTTGGTACTGCAGGGTACCGGGGAGCTGTTTTTT; CDR3 protein: CASGLVLQGTGELFF
V gene: TRBV6-5; D gene: .; J gene: TRBJ1-1; clone size: few; CDR3 DNA: TGTGCCAGCAGTTACCGGGGGAGCCCGAACACTGAAGCTTTCTTT; CDR3 protein: CASSYRGSPNTEAFF